A selection of T cell receptor beta chains follows, all from one sample in a study of CD8+ T cells in alopecia areata. Generated by immunoSEQ multiplex PCR, the TCRdb table keeps only in-frame clones and is missing some. The data show approximately 13,000 clones, approximately 50% seen once. The sequencing used skin, collected at week 0. The receptors derive from a human donor with alopecia areata. Each CDR3 is given with its conserved first and last residue. The order of the fields is D gene, V gene, CDR3 length, J gene, clone size, CDR3 protein, CDR3 DNA. D genes are given only for firm matches. Size tells how often a clone was seen (once, few, many) or the class of an expanded clone, and some rows leave it out.

d_call: -
v_call: TRBV14
cdr3_length: 13
j_call: TRBJ1-2
clone_size: -
cdr3_aa: CASSQVGPGGYTF
cdr3_nt: TGTGCCAGCAGCCAAGTCGGCCCGGGAGGCTACACCTTC

d_call: TRBD2
v_call: TRBV29-1
cdr3_length: 14
j_call: TRBJ2-5
clone_size: medium-sized
cdr3_aa: CSVAPSGGRETQYF
cdr3_nt: TGCAGCGTTGCGCCTAGCGGGGGGCGCGAGACCCAGTACTTC

d_call: -
v_call: TRBV5-1
cdr3_length: 16
j_call: TRBJ2-7
clone_size: -
cdr3_aa: CASSLVGQGFAYEQYF
cdr3_nt: TGCGCCAGCAGCTTGGTAGGGCAGGGCTTCGCCTACGAGCAGTACTTC

d_call: TRBD1
v_call: TRBV5-8
cdr3_length: 15
j_call: TRBJ2-7
clone_size: -
cdr3_aa: CASSLRDRVTYEQYF
cdr3_nt: TGTGCCAGCAGCCTCCGGGACAGAGTAACCTACGAGCAGTACTTC

d_call: -
v_call: TRBV5-1
cdr3_length: 14
j_call: TRBJ1-1
clone_size: -
cdr3_aa: CASSFRQERTEAFF
cdr3_nt: TGCGCCAGCAGCTTTAGGCAGGAAAGGACTGAAGCTTTCTTT

d_call: -
v_call: TRBV5-8
cdr3_length: 15
j_call: TRBJ1-3
clone_size: -
cdr3_aa: CASSRGSGSGNTIYF
cdr3_nt: TGTGCCAGCAGCAGAGGTTCGGGGTCCGGAAACACCATATATTTT

d_call: -
v_call: TRBV6-6
cdr3_length: 14
j_call: TRBJ1-6
clone_size: few
cdr3_aa: CATLDSPIGSPLHF
cdr3_nt: TGTGCCACCTTAGACAGTCCGATAGGTTCACCCCTCCACTTT

d_call: TRBD1
v_call: TRBV19
cdr3_length: 13
j_call: TRBJ1-4
clone_size: -
cdr3_aa: CASTWTGMTKLFF
cdr3_nt: TGTGCCAGTACATGGACAGGGATGACAAAACTGTTTTTT

d_call: -
v_call: TRBV16
cdr3_length: 15
j_call: TRBJ1-1
clone_size: -
cdr3_aa: CASSQLSGKNTEAFF
cdr3_nt: TGTGCCAGCAGCCAATTGTCGGGAAAAAACACTGAAGCTTTCTTT

d_call: -
v_call: TRBV7-9
cdr3_length: 14
j_call: TRBJ1-5
clone_size: -
cdr3_aa: CASSLTGNHQPQHF
cdr3_nt: TGTGCCAGCAGCCTTACAGGGAACCATCAGCCCCAGCATTTT

d_call: -
v_call: TRBV27
cdr3_length: 15
j_call: TRBJ2-7
clone_size: -
cdr3_aa: CASSPRMGPSYEQYF
cdr3_nt: TGTGCCAGCAGTCCGCGGATGGGACCATCCTACGAGCAGTACTTC

d_call: -
v_call: TRBV7-3
cdr3_length: 16
j_call: TRBJ2-1
clone_size: -
cdr3_aa: CASSPKGAGCYNEQFF
cdr3_nt: TGTGCCAGCAGCCCCAAGGGTGCGGGGTGCTACAATGAGCAGTTCTTC

d_call: -
v_call: TRBV6-1
cdr3_length: 15
j_call: TRBJ1-6
clone_size: -
cdr3_aa: CASTRAGSYNSPLHF
cdr3_nt: TGTGCCAGCACCAGGGCGGGCAGCTATAATTCACCCCTCCACTTT

d_call: -
v_call: TRBV19
cdr3_length: 14
j_call: TRBJ2-6
clone_size: -
cdr3_aa: CASSIGGQSFVLTF
cdr3_nt: TGTGCCAGTAGTATCGGAGGACAGTCCTTCGTCCTGACTTTC

d_call: -
v_call: TRBV9
cdr3_length: 15
j_call: TRBJ2-1
clone_size: -
cdr3_aa: CAGSVSGDSYNEQFF
cdr3_nt: TGTGCCGGCAGCGTATCGGGGGACTCCTACAATGAGCAGTTCTTC

d_call: TRBD2
v_call: TRBV11-2
cdr3_length: 15
j_call: TRBJ2-1
clone_size: few
cdr3_aa: CASSSSGGAGDEQFF
cdr3_nt: TGTGCCAGCAGCTCTAGCGGGGGGGCCGGCGATGAGCAGTTCTTC

d_call: TRBD2
v_call: TRBV14
cdr3_length: 16
j_call: TRBJ2-2
clone_size: -
cdr3_aa: CASSQGGTSVTGELFF
cdr3_nt: TGTGCCAGCAGCCAAGGAGGGACTAGCGTCACCGGGGAGCTGTTTTTT

d_call: TRBD2
v_call: TRBV5-6
cdr3_length: 15
j_call: TRBJ2-7
clone_size: -
cdr3_aa: CASSGRSGGAREQYF
cdr3_nt: TGTGCCAGCAGCGGGCGTAGCGGGGGGGCGCGGGAGCAGTACTTC

d_call: TRBD1
v_call: TRBV6-5
cdr3_length: 14
j_call: TRBJ1-2
clone_size: -
cdr3_aa: CASSYWGQLGRYTF
cdr3_nt: TGTGCCAGCAGTTACTGGGGACAGCTTGGGCGCTACACCTTC

d_call: -
v_call: TRBV28
cdr3_length: 19
j_call: TRBJ2-5
clone_size: -
cdr3_aa: CASRTSSAFRKDSEETQYF
cdr3_nt: TGTGCCAGCAGGACCTCTTCGGCTTTTCGAAAAGACTCAGAAGAGACCCAGTACTTC

d_call: -
v_call: TRBV20-1
cdr3_length: 11
j_call: TRBJ2-7
clone_size: -
cdr3_aa: CSVPRDYEQYF
cdr3_nt: TGCAGTGTGCCGAGGGACTACGAGCAGTACTTC

d_call: -
v_call: TRBV7-6
cdr3_length: 16
j_call: TRBJ1-4
clone_size: -
cdr3_aa: CASSPSGGRGSEKLFF
cdr3_nt: TGTGCCAGCAGCCCCTCTGGGGGGAGGGGAAGTGAAAAACTGTTTTTT